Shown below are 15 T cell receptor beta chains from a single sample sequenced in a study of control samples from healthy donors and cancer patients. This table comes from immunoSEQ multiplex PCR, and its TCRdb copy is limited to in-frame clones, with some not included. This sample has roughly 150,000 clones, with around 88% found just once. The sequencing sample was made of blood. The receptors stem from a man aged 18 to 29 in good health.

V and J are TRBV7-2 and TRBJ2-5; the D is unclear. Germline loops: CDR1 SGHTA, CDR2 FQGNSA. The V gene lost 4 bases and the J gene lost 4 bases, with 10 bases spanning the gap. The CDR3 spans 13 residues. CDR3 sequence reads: CASSSGPPETQYF. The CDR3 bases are TGTGCCAGCAGCTCCGGGCCCCCAGAGACCCAGTACTTC.

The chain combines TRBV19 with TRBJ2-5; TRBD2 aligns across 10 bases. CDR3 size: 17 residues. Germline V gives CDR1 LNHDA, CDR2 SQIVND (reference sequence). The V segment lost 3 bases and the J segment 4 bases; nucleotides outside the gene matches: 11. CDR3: CASSMEQAGGPGETQYF. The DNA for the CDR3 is TGTGCCAGTAGTATGGAACAAGCGGGGGGGCCGGGAGAGACCCAGTACTTC.

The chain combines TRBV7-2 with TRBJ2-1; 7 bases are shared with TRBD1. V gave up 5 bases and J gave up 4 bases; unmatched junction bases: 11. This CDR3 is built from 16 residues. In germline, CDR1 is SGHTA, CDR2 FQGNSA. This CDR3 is CASSPPDRDRYNEQFF. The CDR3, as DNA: TGTGCCAGCAGCCCCCCAGACAGGGATCGGTACAATGAGCAGTTCTTC.

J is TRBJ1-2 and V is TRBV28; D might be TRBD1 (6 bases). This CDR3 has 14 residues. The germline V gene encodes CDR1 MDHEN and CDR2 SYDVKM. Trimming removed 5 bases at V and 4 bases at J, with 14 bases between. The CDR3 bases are TGTGCCAGCAGTCCTACAGGGAGGACCTATGGCTACACCTTC. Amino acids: CASSPTGRTYGYTF.

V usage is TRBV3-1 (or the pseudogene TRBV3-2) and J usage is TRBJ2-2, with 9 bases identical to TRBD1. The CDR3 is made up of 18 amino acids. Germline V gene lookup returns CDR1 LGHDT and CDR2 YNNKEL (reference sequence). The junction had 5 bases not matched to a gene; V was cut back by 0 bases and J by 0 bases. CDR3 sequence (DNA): TGTGCCAGCAGCCAAGATCGGGGACAGGGAGCGAACACCGGGGAGCTGTTTTTT. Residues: CASSQDRGQGANTGELFF.

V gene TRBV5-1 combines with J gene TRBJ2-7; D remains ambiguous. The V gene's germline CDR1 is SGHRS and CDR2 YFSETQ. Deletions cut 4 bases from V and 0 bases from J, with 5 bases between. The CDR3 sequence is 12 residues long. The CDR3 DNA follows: TGCGCCAGCAGCGGAAGCTCCTACGAGCAGTACTTC. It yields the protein CASSGSSYEQYF.

CDR3 DNA: TGTGCCAGCAGCACAACGGATTCACCCCTCCACTTT. As protein: CASSTTDSPLHF. The rearrangement links TRBV9 to TRBJ1-6; D is ambiguous. Germline V CDR1 and CDR2: SGDLS, YYNGEE. V was shortened by 4 bases and J by 8 bases, with 7 bases between the two germline ends. The CDR3 runs 12 residues.

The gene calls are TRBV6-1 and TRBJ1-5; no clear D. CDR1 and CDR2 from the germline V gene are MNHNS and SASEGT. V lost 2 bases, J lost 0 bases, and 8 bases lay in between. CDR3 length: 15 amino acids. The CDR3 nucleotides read TGTGCCAGCAGTGAATGGTCATATAGCAATCAGCCCCAGCATTTT. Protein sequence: CASSEWSYSNQPQHF.

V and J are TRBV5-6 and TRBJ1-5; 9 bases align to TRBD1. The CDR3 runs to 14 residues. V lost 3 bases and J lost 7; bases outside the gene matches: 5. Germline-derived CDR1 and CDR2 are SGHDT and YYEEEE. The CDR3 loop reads CASSWTGDGQPQHF. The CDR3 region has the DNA TGTGCCAGCAGCTGGACAGGGGATGGACAGCCCCAGCATTTT.

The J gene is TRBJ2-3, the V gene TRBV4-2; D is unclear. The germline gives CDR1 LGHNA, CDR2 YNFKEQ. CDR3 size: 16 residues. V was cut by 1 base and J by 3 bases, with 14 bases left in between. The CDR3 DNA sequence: TGTGCCAGCAGCCAAGGAGGACCTATCAAGACAGATACGCAGTATTTT. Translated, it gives CASSQGGPIKTDTQYF.

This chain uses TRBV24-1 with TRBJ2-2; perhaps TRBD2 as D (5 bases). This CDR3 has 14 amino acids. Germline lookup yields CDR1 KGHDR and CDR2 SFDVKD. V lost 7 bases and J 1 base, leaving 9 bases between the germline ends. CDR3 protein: CATRPAENTGELFF. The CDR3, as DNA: TGTGCCACCAGGCCAGCGGAGAACACCGGGGAGCTGTTTTTT.

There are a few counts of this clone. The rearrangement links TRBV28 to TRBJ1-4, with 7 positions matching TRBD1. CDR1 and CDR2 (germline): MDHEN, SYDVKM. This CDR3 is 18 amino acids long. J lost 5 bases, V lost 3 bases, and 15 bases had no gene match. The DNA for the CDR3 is TGTGCCAGCAGTTTGTGGGACAGCCGTGTAGTTAGAAATGAAAAACTGTTTTTT. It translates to CASSLWDSRVVRNEKLFF.

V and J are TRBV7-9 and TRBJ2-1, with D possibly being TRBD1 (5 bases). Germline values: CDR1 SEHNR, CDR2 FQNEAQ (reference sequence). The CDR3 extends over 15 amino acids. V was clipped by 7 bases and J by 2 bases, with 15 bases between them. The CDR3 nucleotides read TGTGCCAGCAAGACAAAGGGGTCCCCCTACAATGAGCAGTTCTTC. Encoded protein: CASKTKGSPYNEQFF.

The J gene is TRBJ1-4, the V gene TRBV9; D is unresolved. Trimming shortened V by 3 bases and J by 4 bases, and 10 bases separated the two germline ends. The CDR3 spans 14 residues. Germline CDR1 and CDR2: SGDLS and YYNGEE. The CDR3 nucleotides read TGTGCCAGCAGCGAAGACGGACGTAATGAAAAACTGTTTTTT. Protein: CASSEDGRNEKLFF.

In nucleotides, the CDR3 is TGCAGTGCTAGTCAGTCCTATAGCAATCAGCCCCAGCATTTT. This codes for CSASQSYSNQPQHF. This rearrangement joins TRBV20-1 to TRBJ1-5; no reliable D call. The CDR3 loop spans 14 amino acids. Looked up from germline, CDR1 is DFQATT and CDR2 is SNEGSKA (reference sequence). V was clipped by 3 bases and J by 0 bases, with 9 bases between them.